This TCR beta chain was profiled in a study of blood T cell repertoires in COVID-19 (dated by TCRdb to the early 2020s). For the wider study: Collaborator samples came from the United States, Italy and Spain and covered acute and convalescent phases of COVID-19. The prospective study material was composed of cDNA or gDNA derived from T cells, B-cell-depleted T cells, or PBMCs. Subjects who had been exposed to COVID-19, were actively infected with it, or had recovered from it provided the deeply sampled blood TCRbeta repertoires that made up the dataset. A freely available public database, intended as a resource for researchers studying the immune response to SARS-CoV-2, is where the repertoires were released. The samples were drawn from the first 160 participants of the ongoing ImmuneRACE study and from 950 to 1,500 subjects provided by 6 global collaborators. Sample metadata almost always included a de-identified subject ID, COVID-19 status, age in years and sex. HLA class I and class II types, where available, came from metadata supplied by the sample provider rather than from assay-based typing. Overall study results and their limits: How much clinical and demographic metadata was included differed by source and by participant, and the metadata was provided uncurated.

The immunoSEQ Assay, a bias-controlled multiplex PCR, was used to amplify TCRbeta CDR3 regions from genomic DNA. Per the source publication's procedure: The number of nucleated cells in each sample was estimated from the amplification of reference gene primers within the assay. To quantify the absolute abundance of each unique TCRbeta CDR3 rearrangement, sequence reads were collapsed and filtered. Productive Simpson clonality was computed per sample as the square root of Simpson's diversity index over productive rearrangements. TCRdb re-hosts the immuneACCESS table, in-frame sequences only. Its copies lack some clones; in the studies checked, an unresolved V gene accounts for under half of them, and the cause for the rest is not known. That table supplies the V and J calls and clone size; D and trimming were determined from the DNA. The sample contains around 250,000 clones, approximately 88% of them found a single time. 9.5% to 13% of the sample lies in the top ten.

One collaborating source in Seattle enrolled patients during active infection and followed them longitudinally through the course of disease. Whole blood was collected in K2EDTA tubes by collaborating institutions according to the institutions' own protocols. For TCRbeta analysis, collaborators shipped samples as frozen whole blood, isolated PBMCs, or DNA extracted from either of those sample types. Trimmed from V: 0 bases; trimmed from J: 5 bases; junction bases lacking a gene match: 9. CDR1 and CDR2, per the germline V gene, are LGHNA and YSLEER. The CDR3 has 16 amino acids, counting the end cysteine and phenylalanine. The CDR3 DNA has 48 bases and is translated from base 1. Concerning this clone: The antigen it binds to is not known. The input lacks base qualities; no much larger clone sits a single base away.

Recombination connected TRBV4-3 to TRBJ2-5; the central 7 bases match TRBD2. The TCR sequence derives from a woman aged 70 to 79 with COVID-19, enrolled during active disease. The sequenced sample consisted of peripheral blood. The CDR3 reads as follows: CASSQDLGREGETQYF. The DNA is as follows: TGCGCCAGCAGCCAAGATCTGGGCAGGGAGGGGGAGACCCAGTACTTC.